This T cell receptor (beta chain) was found in a study of cytomegalovirus exposure and HLA in healthy donors. Study overall: Falling in the Caucasian-associated ancestry cluster were about four fifths of 350 to 400 genotyped donors.

General observations from the study: An Asian-associated ancestry cluster reportedly showed fewer N-insertions than the roughly 600-donor mean in a later analysis. Most TCR sequences were uncommon, yet certain public TCRs appeared in many donors. Earlier analysis yielded a pattern in which most TCR beta V segments were productive about 87% or about 30% of the time.

PCR employed 60 Vbeta and 13 Jbeta primers. Repertoires were generated with immunoSEQ multiplex PCR, while TCRdb's copy carries only in-frame clones and drops some. There are around 80,000 clones in the sample, with under 6.5% held by the top ten. The CDR3 covers 15 residues. The germline gives CDR1 SGHTA, CDR2 FQGNSA. Trimming cost V 5 bases and J 7 bases; bases outside gene matches: 12. Details on this clone: The antigen is not known.

The TCR sequence derives from a man aged 40-49 years in good health and CMV-seronegative. Sequenced material: PBMCs. This rearrangement joins TRBV7-2 to TRBJ1-2; 8 bases align to TRBD1. The chain's CDR3 is CASSPQRTGSGGYTF. In nucleotides, the CDR3 is TGTGCCAGCAGCCCCCAAAGGACAGGGTCAGGTGGCTACACCTTC. Together with reference TRBV7-2 and TRBJ1-2, the CDR3 gives the full variable domain: GAGVSQSPSNKVTEKGKDVELRCDPISGHTALYWYRQSLGQGLEFLIYFQGNSAPDKSGLPSDRFSAERTGGSVSTLTIQRTQQEDSAVYLCASSPQRTGSGGYTFGSGTRLTVV.